This passage covers 27 T cell receptor beta chains from one sample sequenced in a study of blood T cell repertoires in COVID-19. Data came from immunoSEQ multiplex PCR; TCRdb stores just in-frame clones and leaves some out. The table has about 100,000 clones, roughly 92% seen once. The sequenced sample consisted of peripheral blood. These receptors all stem from a man in his fifties with active COVID-19.

J is TRBJ1-3 and V is TRBV19, with D hard to call. The CDR3 has 14 amino acids. The germline V gene encodes CDR1 LNHDA and CDR2 SQIVND (reference sequence). The germline V and J ends were trimmed by 6 bases and 0 bases, with 9 bases remaining between them. This CDR3 is CASRDWSSGNTIYF. In nucleotides, the CDR3 is TGTGCCAGTAGGGATTGGAGCTCTGGAAACACCATATATTTT.

V gene TRBV11-1 combines with J gene TRBJ1-3, with 7 nucleotides matching TRBD1. The CDR3 is made up of 16 amino acids. Trimming cost V 3 bases and J 0 bases; bases outside gene matches: 5. CDR1 and CDR2 from the germline V gene are SGHAT and FQDESV (reference sequence). CDR3 protein: CASSFLGQISGNTIYF. In DNA, the CDR3 is TGTGCCAGCAGCTTCCTGGGACAGATCTCTGGAAACACCATATATTTT.

J is TRBJ1-1 and V is TRBV19; 7 nucleotides agree with TRBD1. This CDR3 is 19 amino acids long. V lost 0 bases, J lost 0 bases, and 13 bases stayed unmatched. Looked up from germline, CDR1 is LNHDA and CDR2 is SQIVND (reference sequence). The CDR3 DNA follows: TGTGCCAGTAGTATAGATTCACAGGGGAGTACCCACATGAACACTGAAGCTTTCTTT. It codes for CASSIDSQGSTHMNTEAFF.

V and J are TRBV7-7 and TRBJ2-5; 8 positions agree with TRBD2. Trimming removed 5 bases from V and 7 bases from J; junction bases left unmatched: 6. The germline V gene has CDR1 SSHAT and CDR2 FNYEAQ (reference sequence). This CDR3 comprises 13 residues. CDR3 sequence (DNA): TGTGCCAGCAGCACGGGACTAGAAGGGACCCAGTACTTC. This codes for CASSTGLEGTQYF.

The chain combines TRBV5-6 with TRBJ2-7; D is uncertain. Trimming cost V 4 bases and J 3 bases, with 11 bases left between them. There are 13 residues in the CDR3. Per the germline V gene, CDR1 is SGHDT and CDR2 is YYEEEE. The CDR3 DNA follows: TGTGCCAGCAGCCCGGGTCGCATCTACGAGCAGTACTTC. This sequence encodes CASSPGRIYEQYF.

The rearrangement joins TRBV20-1 to TRBJ1-1; no definite D call. The CDR3 is 10 residues long. Trimming stripped 3 bases from V and 6 bases from J, with 5 bases between. Germline V gene sequence: CDR1 DFQATT, CDR2 SNEGSKA (reference sequence). CDR3 sequence reads: CSASRAEAFF. DNA of the CDR3: TGCAGTGCTAGTCGTGCTGAAGCTTTCTTT.

The CDR3 sequence is CASRRETQYF. The CDR3, as DNA: TGTGCCAGCAGGCGCGAGACCCAGTACTTC. V gene TRBV6-6 combines with J gene TRBJ2-5, with no clear D. Germline CDR1 is MNHNY and CDR2 is SVGAGI (reference sequence). The CDR3 spans 10 residues. Trimming pared 6 bases from V and 5 bases from J, leaving 4 bases between.

Note on this clone: A read error may produce the germline difference seen at one junction end. The chain recombines TRBV6-5 with TRBJ1-4; maybe TRBD1 (5 bases). Per germline, CDR1 MNHEY and CDR2 SVGAGI. The CDR3 length is 16 residues. CDR3 loop: CASNYGQGWTNEKLFF. The CDR3 bases are TGTGCCAGCAATTACGGGCAGGGCTGGACTAATGAAAAACTGTTTTTT.

A single count supports this clone. The chain combines TRBV10-3 with TRBJ2-1; 8 bases map to TRBD2. Germline V gives CDR1 ENHRY, CDR2 SYGVKD. The V and J ends lost 6 bases and 0 bases, in that order; junction bases with no gene match: 4. This CDR3 contains 15 residues. This CDR3 is CAISGGGSSYNEQFF. The CDR3 DNA reads as TGTGCCATCAGCGGCGGGGGGAGCTCCTACAATGAGCAGTTCTTC.

The J gene is TRBJ2-5, the V gene TRBV11-1, with 7 bases that match TRBD1. V was pared by 3 bases and J by 5 bases, with 9 bases of the junction left unmatched. The germline V gene has CDR1 SGHAT and CDR2 FQDESV (reference sequence). This CDR3 spans 15 amino acids. The CDR3 coding sequence is TGTGCCAGCAGCTTCGAGACAGGGTTGGGGGAGACCCAGTACTTC. As protein: CASSFETGLGETQYF.

This chain links TRBV2 with TRBJ1-6; unclear D gene. Germline CDR1 reads SNHLY; CDR2 reads FYNNEI. The CDR3 covers 16 residues. The V and J ends lost 1 base and 7 bases respectively, with 14 bases between them. The CDR3 here is CASSEGRPELNSPLHF. The CDR3 DNA follows: TGTGCCAGCAGTGAAGGACGGCCGGAGTTAAATTCACCCCTCCACTTT.

CDR3 sequence (DNA): TGCAGCGCCCTCTCCGGCAGGGGCCCAGGTGGCTACACCTTC. As protein: CSALSGRGPGGYTF. The V call is TRBV29-1, the J call TRBJ1-2; D is possibly TRBD1 (6 bases). The germline V gene has CDR1 SQVTM and CDR2 ANQGSEA. Trimming shortened V by 7 bases and J by 7 bases, and 22 bases separated the two germline ends. The length of the CDR3 is 14 residues.

The chain is built from TRBV7-9 and TRBJ2-7; D not resolved. V lost 1 base and J lost 0, with 10 bases in between. Germline V CDR1 and CDR2: SEHNR, FQNEAQ (reference sequence). This CDR3 spans 15 amino acids. The CDR3: CASSLGQAVSYEQYF. The CDR3 nucleotides read TGTGCCAGCAGCTTAGGGCAGGCTGTCTCCTACGAGCAGTACTTC.

The rearrangement links TRBV9 to TRBJ1-4; D not resolved. CDR1 is SGDLS and CDR2 is YYNGEE in the germline V gene. CDR3 length: 14 amino acids. V was cut by 0 bases and J by 7 bases, with 10 bases left in between. The CDR3 sequence: CASSVDGLSEKLFF. The CDR3 nucleotides are TGTGCCAGCAGCGTAGACGGGTTGAGTGAAAAACTGTTTTTT.

V gene TRBV10-3 combines with J gene TRBJ2-7, with 7 nucleotides matching TRBD1. The CDR3 has 15 amino acids. From germline, CDR1 is ENHRY and CDR2 SYGVKD. Trimming took 3 bases from V and 4 from J; bases not matched to a gene: 9. The CDR3 region has the DNA TGTGCCATCAGTGAATCCCCAAGACAGGGTTACGAGCAGTACGTC. Translation: CAISESPRQGYEQYV.

This clone showed up just once. The CDR3 DNA reads TGTGCCAGCAGGGCGACTAGCTCTGGGGCCAACGTCCTGACTTTC. Residues: CASRATSSGANVLTF. The chain is built from TRBV7-8 and TRBJ2-6; D perhaps matches TRBD2 (6 bases). V gave up 6 bases and J gave up 0 bases, with 9 bases separating them. The CDR3 spans 15 residues. In germline, CDR1 is SGHVS, CDR2 FQNEAQ.

The V gene is TRBV28, the J gene TRBJ2-7; D not resolved. The CDR3 consists of 12 residues. Germline V gene lookup returns CDR1 MDHEN and CDR2 SYDVKM. Trimming removed 4 bases at V and 2 bases at J, with 6 bases between. As DNA, the CDR3 is TGTGCCAGCAGTTCCCTCCCCTACGAGCAGTACGTC. Encoded protein: CASSSLPYEQYV.

The J gene is TRBJ2-3, the V gene TRBV18; no clear D gene. The ends were cut back, 6 bases at V and 0 bases at J, with 10 bases in the middle. This CDR3 contains 14 residues. The germline V gene encodes CDR1 KGHSH and CDR2 LQKENI. Here the CDR3 DNA reads TGTGCCAGCTCTCCGACGACTAGCACAGATACGCAGTATTTT. This translates into CASSPTTSTDTQYF.

The chain combines TRBV5-1 with TRBJ2-5, with a possible D match to TRBD1 (6 bases). Germline V gene data show CDR1 as SGHRS and CDR2 as YFSETQ. The CDR3 is made up of 14 amino acids. The V and J ends lost 4 bases and 2 bases respectively, with 12 bases between them. The CDR3 sequence is CASSAGQRQETQYF. CDR3 DNA sequence: TGCGCCAGCAGCGCTGGACAGAGACAAGAGACCCAGTACTTC. Full variable domain (missing parts from reference TRBV5-1 and TRBJ2-5): KAGVTQTPRYLIKTRGQQVTLSCSPISGHRSVSWYQQTPGQGLQFLFEYFSETQRNKGNFPGRFSGRQFSNSRSEMNVSTLELGDSALYLCASSAGQRQETQYFGPGTRLLVL.

The V gene is TRBV2, the J gene TRBJ1-5; no firm D call. The CDR3 consists of 13 residues. V lost 4 bases, J lost 5 bases, and 9 bases lay in between. The germline V gene has CDR1 SNHLY and CDR2 FYNNEI. The CDR3 sequence is CASSGPADQPQHF. In DNA, the CDR3 is TGTGCCAGCAGTGGGCCGGCGGATCAGCCCCAGCATTTT.

The chain uses TRBV12-5 and TRBJ2-5, with a tentative D call TRBD1 (6 bases). There are 14 residues in the CDR3. Per germline, CDR1 LGHNT and CDR2 FRNRAP. Deletions cut 1 base from V and 4 bases from J, with 10 bases between. This CDR3 is CASGLGRGGETQYF. CDR3 nucleotide sequence: TGTGCTAGTGGTTTGGGGAGAGGGGGAGAGACCCAGTACTTC.

This clone was recorded once. This sequence joins TRBV5-4 and TRBJ2-1; the match to TRBD2 covers 7 bases. The V gene's germline CDR1 is SGHNT and CDR2 YYREEE (reference sequence). This CDR3 comprises 16 residues. V lost 0 bases to trimming and J lost 1 base; unmatched junction nucleotides: 4. The CDR3 here is CASSLGAGESYNEQFF. CDR3 nucleotides: TGTGCCAGCAGCTTGGGCGCGGGAGAGTCCTACAATGAGCAGTTCTTC.

This chain uses TRBV7-2 with TRBJ2-1, with unresolved D. Per germline, CDR1 SGHTA and CDR2 FQGNSA. Deletions cut 2 bases from V and 9 bases from J, with 14 bases between. The CDR3 loop spans 14 amino acids. The CDR3 nucleotides read TGTGCCAGCAGCTTACTTTGGTCCGCCGGTGAGCAGTTCTTC. Protein: CASSLLWSAGEQFF.

This chain uses TRBV7-6 with TRBJ2-7, with D possibly matching TRBD2 (7 bases). The germline V gene encodes CDR1 SGHVS and CDR2 FNYEAQ. The CDR3 sequence is 15 residues long. The V end was cut by 5 bases, the J end by 0 bases, with 14 bases between. As DNA, the CDR3 is TGTGCCAGCAGCCTGGGGGGGCCCTCCTCCTACGAGCAGTACTTC. It translates to CASSLGGPSSYEQYF. Based on the CDR3 plus reference TRBV7-6 and TRBJ2-7, the full variable domain is GAGVSQSPRYKVTKRGQDVALRCDPISGHVSLYWYRQALGQGPEFLTYFNYEAQQDKSGLPNDRFSAERPEGSISTLTIQRTEQRDSAMYRCASSLGGPSSYEQYFGPGTRLTVT.

The rearrangement joins TRBV18 to TRBJ2-1; D might be TRBD2 (6 bases). In germline, CDR1 is KGHSH, CDR2 LQKENI. This CDR3 is 12 amino acids long. Trimming removed 3 bases from V and 9 bases from J, with 9 bases in between. CDR3 loop: CASSPPGVEQFF. CDR3 nucleotides: TGTGCCAGCTCACCTCCGGGGGTTGAGCAGTTCTTC.

This clone was counted a single time. The J gene is TRBJ2-3, the V gene TRBV9; 9 bases align to TRBD1. The V gene's germline CDR1 is SGDLS and CDR2 YYNGEE. With 2 bases clipped from V and 6 bases from J, the junction kept 16 bases outside the gene matches. This CDR3 has 18 amino acids. The CDR3 region has the DNA TGTGCCAGCAGCGTTGACCCTATAGTGGGGACAGGGTATGATACGCAGTATTTT. Its protein is CASSVDPIVGTGYDTQYF.

This clone was seen once. As DNA, the CDR3 is TGCGCCAGCAGTGAAGGGGGCAGGGGAGGCTATGGCTACACCTTC. It specifies CASSEGGRGGYGYTF. V gene TRBV10-2 combines with J gene TRBJ1-2, with 7 bases matching TRBD1. The germline V gene has CDR1 WSHSY and CDR2 SAAADI. Trimming removed 3 bases from V and 4 bases from J; junction bases left unmatched: 8. There are 15 residues in the CDR3.